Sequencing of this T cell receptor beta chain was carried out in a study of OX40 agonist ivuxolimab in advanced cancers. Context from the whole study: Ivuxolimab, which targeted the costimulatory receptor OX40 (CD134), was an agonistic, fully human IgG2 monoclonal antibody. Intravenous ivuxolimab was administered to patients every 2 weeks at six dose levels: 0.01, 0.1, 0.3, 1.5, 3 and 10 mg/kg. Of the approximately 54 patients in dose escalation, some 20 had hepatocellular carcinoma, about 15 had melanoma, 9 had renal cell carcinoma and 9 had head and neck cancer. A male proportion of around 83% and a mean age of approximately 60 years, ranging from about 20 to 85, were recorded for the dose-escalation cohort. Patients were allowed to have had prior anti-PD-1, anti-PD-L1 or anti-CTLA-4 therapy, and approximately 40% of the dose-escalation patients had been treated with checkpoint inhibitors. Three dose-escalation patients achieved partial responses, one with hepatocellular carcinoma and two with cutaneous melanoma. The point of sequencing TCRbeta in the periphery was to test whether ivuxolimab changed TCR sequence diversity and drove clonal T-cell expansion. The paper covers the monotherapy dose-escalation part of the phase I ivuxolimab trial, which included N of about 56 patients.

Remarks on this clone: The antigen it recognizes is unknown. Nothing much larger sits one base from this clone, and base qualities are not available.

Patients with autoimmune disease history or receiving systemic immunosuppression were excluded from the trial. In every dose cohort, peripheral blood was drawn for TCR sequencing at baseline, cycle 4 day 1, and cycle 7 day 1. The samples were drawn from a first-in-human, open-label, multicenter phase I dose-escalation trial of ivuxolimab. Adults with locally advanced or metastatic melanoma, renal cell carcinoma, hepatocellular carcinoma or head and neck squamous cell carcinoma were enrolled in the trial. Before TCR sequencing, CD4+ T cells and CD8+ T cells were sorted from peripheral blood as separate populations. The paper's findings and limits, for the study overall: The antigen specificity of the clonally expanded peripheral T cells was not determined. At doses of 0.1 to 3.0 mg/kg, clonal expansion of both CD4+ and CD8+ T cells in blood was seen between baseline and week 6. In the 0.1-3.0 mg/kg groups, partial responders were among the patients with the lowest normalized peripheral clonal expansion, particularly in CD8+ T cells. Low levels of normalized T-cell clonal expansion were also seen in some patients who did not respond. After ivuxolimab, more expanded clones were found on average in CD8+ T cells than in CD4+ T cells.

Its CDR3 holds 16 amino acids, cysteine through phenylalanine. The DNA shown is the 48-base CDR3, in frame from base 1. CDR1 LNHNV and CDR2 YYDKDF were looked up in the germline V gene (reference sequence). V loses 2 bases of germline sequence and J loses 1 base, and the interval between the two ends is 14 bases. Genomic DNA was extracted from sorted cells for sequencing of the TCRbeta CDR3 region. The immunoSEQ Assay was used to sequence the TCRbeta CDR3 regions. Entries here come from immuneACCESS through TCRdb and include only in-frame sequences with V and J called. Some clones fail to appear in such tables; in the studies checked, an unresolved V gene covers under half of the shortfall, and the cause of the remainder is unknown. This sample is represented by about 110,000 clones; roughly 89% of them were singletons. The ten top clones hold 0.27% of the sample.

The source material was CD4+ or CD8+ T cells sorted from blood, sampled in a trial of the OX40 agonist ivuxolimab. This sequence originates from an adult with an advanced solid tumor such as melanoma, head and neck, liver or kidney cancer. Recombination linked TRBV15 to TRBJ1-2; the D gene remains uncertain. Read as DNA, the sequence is TGTGCCACCAGCAGAAATTCGACAATCTATAACTATGGCTACACCTTC. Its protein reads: CATSRNSTIYNYGYTF.